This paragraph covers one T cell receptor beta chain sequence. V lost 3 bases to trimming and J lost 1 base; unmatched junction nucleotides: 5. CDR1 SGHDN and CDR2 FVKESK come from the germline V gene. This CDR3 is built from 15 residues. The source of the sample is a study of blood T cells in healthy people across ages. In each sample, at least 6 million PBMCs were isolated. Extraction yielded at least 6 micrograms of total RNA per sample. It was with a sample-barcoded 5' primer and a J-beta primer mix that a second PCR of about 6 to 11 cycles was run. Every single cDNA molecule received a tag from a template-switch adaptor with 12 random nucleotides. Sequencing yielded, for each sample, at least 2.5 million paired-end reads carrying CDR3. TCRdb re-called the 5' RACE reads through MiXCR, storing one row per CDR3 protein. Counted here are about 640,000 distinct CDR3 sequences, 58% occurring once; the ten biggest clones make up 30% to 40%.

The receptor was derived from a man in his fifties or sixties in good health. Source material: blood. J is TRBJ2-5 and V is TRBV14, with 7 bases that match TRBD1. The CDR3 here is CASSQHDRAQETQYF. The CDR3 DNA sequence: TGTGCCAGCAGCCAGCACGACAGGGCCCAAGAGACCCAGTACTTC.